A selection of T cell receptor beta chains follows, all from one sample in a study of blood T cell repertoires in COVID-19. The assay was immunoSEQ multiplex PCR, and TCRdb's table has in-frame clones only and misses some. Of around 180,000 clones in the sample, around 85% were seen once. Source material: peripheral blood. Receptors were obtained from a man in his 70s with active or convalescent COVID-19. Both conserved end residues are trimmed from each CDR3. A D gene is named only where the DNA matches it firmly.

TRBV2,TRBD1,TRBJ1-1,ASSEDRGRYTEAF
TRBV5-1,NA,TRBJ1-2,ASSLDVRGPYGYT
TRBV12-5,TRBD2,TRBJ2-1,ASGWTSGGAAF
TRBV6-5,NA,TRBJ1-4,ASSTRGNGEKLF
TRBV19,TRBD1,TRBJ1-5,ASSRDSYNQPQH
TRBV12-3/TRBV12-4,TRBD1,TRBJ1-1,ASRTTGVTEAF
TRBV9,NA,TRBJ1-4,ASSSWGATNEKLF
TRBV4-1,TRBD1,TRBJ2-1,ASSQDIEGQEF
TRBV5-6,NA,TRBJ1-4,ASSHRGWGTNEKLF
TRBV27,TRBD1,TRBJ2-1,ASSLRDRGTNEQF
TRBV7-2,TRBD1,TRBJ2-1,ASSLGTGDNEQF
TRBV10-3,TRBD1,TRBJ2-2,AISTTGQGLTGELF
TRBV7-9,TRBD1,TRBJ1-4,ASSRGQMNEKLF
TRBV7-2,TRBD1,TRBJ2-2,ASSPRGGQGIGELF
TRBV7-7,NA,TRBJ2-5,ASSLTDFRQETQY
TRBV7-2,TRBD1,TRBJ1-3,ASSLLVVRDSNSGNTIY
TRBV6-2/TRBV6-3,TRBD1,TRBJ1-5,ASSYSAAGQGSHQPQH
TRBV18,NA,TRBJ1-5,ASSAARDQPQH
TRBV28,NA,TRBJ1-6,ASSSRQVSPLH
TRBV9,TRBD1,TRBJ2-1,ASSETGERINEQF
TRBV25-1,NA,TRBJ2-7,ASSEGLGAY
TRBV5-6,NA,TRBJ2-5,ASSLAADSLQETQY
TRBV11-2,NA,TRBJ1-1,ASSPIRGNTEAF
TRBV18,NA,TRBJ1-1,ASSPPGRDWNTEAF
TRBV10-3,NA,TRBJ1-1,AIKGGEVVNTEAF
TRBV27,NA,TRBJ1-1,ASSLSVSRGTEAF
TRBV5-1,NA,TRBJ1-5,ASSPTVTDSNQPQH
TRBV6-2/TRBV6-3,TRBD1,TRBJ2-7,ASSYSRGQEEY
TRBV14,TRBD1,TRBJ1-6,ASSHLQGNSPLH
TRBV28,TRBD2,TRBJ2-1,ASSPLLAVYNEQF
TRBV7-9,NA,TRBJ1-1,ASILQGIMNTEAF
TRBV6-6,NA,TRBJ1-3,ASKQGQGGNTIY
TRBV5-1,NA,TRBJ2-5,ASSFTGRGREATETQY
TRBV19,NA,TRBJ1-6,ASKSGGRDNSPLH
TRBV6-5,NA,TRBJ1-3,ASSYQGSSGNTIY
TRBV18,TRBD1,TRBJ1-2,ASSPDRGDYGYT
TRBV10-2,TRBD1,TRBJ1-2,ASSYRDSFFGYT
TRBV9,NA,TRBJ1-1,ASSVGGHTEAF
TRBV7-2,NA,TRBJ1-5,ASSPTLGRGNQPQH
TRBV5-1,TRBD1,TRBJ1-1,ASRPRTGRNTEAF
TRBV27,NA,TRBJ1-2,ASSPEGRPRDGYT